This T cell receptor beta chain stems from a study of blood T cell repertoires in COVID-19. Whole-study context: T cells, B-cell-depleted T cells, or PBMCs supplied cDNA or gDNA.

Original data processing: Researchers report that nucleated cell counts were estimated from reference gene primer amplification. Profiled with immunoSEQ multiplex PCR; TCRdb holds only in-frame clones, not every one. V, J and clone size derive from that table, while D and trimming were established from the DNA sequence. The sample has 250,000 to 350,000 clones; around 90% are singletons. V was clipped by 7 bases and J by 4 bases, with 11 bases between them. This CDR3 comprises 14 residues. Germline values: CDR1 SNHLY, CDR2 FYNNEI. Those enrolled, adults aged 18 to 89 years, came from roughly 23 US areas. Clinical history reported by participants formed the basis on which cohorts were assigned.

Material: PBMCs or T cells enriched from blood (not recorded which). This receptor was taken from a woman under 30 with acute COVID-19. This chain joins TRBV2 and TRBJ1-6; no clear D. DNA for the CDR3: TGTGCCAGCATTCCAGTATCTTATAATTCACCCCTCCACTTT. Encoded protein: CASIPVSYNSPLHF.